These T cell receptor beta chains were read from a single sample in a study of response to subunit inactivated influenza vaccine. A single record per CDR3 protein comes from TCRdb applying MiXCR to the RT-PCR reads. The sample consists of around 580,000 distinct CDR3 sequences, approximately 12% of them appearing once. Specimen: PBMCs from blood, collected on the day of vaccination. These receptors all come from a man aged 45-65 years who received an inactivated influenza vaccine. Each CDR3 is given with its conserved first and last residue. A D gene is named only where the DNA matches it firmly. Clone size is not always given. Where it is, it says once, few, many or a class for expanded clones.

cdr3_aa	cdr3_nt	cdr3_length	j_call	d_call	clone_size	v_call
CASSPEGFDREQYF	TGTGCCAGCTCACCAGAGGGTTTTGACCGCGAGCAGTACTTC	14	TRBJ2-7	.	many	TRBV18
CASSYRYLSGFLGGEETQYF	TGTGCCAGCAGTTACCGGTACCTATCAGGATTCCTCGGTGGTGAGGAGACCCAGTACTTC	20	TRBJ2-5	.	.	TRBV6-2/TRBV6-3
CAISESPTGFVYEQYF	TGTGCCATCAGTGAGTCGCCCACAGGGTTCGTTTACGAGCAGTACTTC	16	TRBJ2-7	.	.	TRBV10-3
CASSLLAGERETQYF	TGTGCCAGCAGTTTATTGGCAGGGGAACGGGAGACCCAGTACTTC	15	TRBJ2-5	.	.	TRBV12-3/TRBV12-4
CASSPGWRGKRTDTQYF	TGTGCCAGCAGTCCCGGTTGGCGGGGGAAACGCACAGATACGCAGTATTTT	17	TRBJ2-3	TRBD2	.	TRBV6-1
CASSLGVLAANTGELFF	TGTGCCAGCAGCCTGGGTGTACTAGCGGCTAACACCGGGGAGCTGTTTTTT	17	TRBJ2-2	TRBD2	.	TRBV7-2
CASSYIRGAEPQHF	TGTGCCAGCAGTTACATACGGGGCGCGGAGCCCCAGCATTTT	14	TRBJ1-5	.	few	TRBV6-5
CASSFDSISPLHF	TGTGCCAGCAGTTTCGACAGTATATCACCCCTCCACTTT	13	TRBJ1-6	.	.	TRBV12-3/TRBV12-4
CSARRMGQGAHEQYF	TGCAGTGCTCGCCGTATGGGACAGGGGGCCCACGAGCAGTACTTC	15	TRBJ2-7	TRBD1	few	TRBV20-1
CASSRLAGAITGELFF	TGTGCCAGCAGTCGGTTAGCGGGAGCTATTACCGGGGAGCTGTTTTTT	16	TRBJ2-2	TRBD2	.	TRBV6-1